Described below is a single TCR beta chain sequence and its context. Its antigen is currently unknown. The sample is drawn from a study of response to subunit inactivated influenza vaccine. Findings of the study overall: A suggestion made by the authors is that each seasonal influenza vaccination recruits few new T cells.

TCRdb re-derived calls from the RT-PCR reads in MiXCR, one entry per CDR3 protein. The sample carries 450,000 to 600,000 distinct CDR3 sequences, 7.6% recorded once. Between the trimmed V and J ends, which lost 2 bases and 7 bases, there was a span of 18 bases. This CDR3 has 16 amino acids. Germline CDR1 is SGHVS and CDR2 is FQNEAQ. This chain joins TRBV7-8 and TRBJ2-1, with a possible D match to TRBD2 (6 bases). The receptor's source is a man in his fifties or sixties who received an inactivated influenza vaccine. Sequenced here: PBMCs from blood, sampled less than 30 months after vaccination. The CDR3, as DNA: TGTGCCAGCAGCTTACCTGGGAGGAAGGGGCGGAATGAGCAGTTCTTC. As protein: CASSLPGRKGRNEQFF.